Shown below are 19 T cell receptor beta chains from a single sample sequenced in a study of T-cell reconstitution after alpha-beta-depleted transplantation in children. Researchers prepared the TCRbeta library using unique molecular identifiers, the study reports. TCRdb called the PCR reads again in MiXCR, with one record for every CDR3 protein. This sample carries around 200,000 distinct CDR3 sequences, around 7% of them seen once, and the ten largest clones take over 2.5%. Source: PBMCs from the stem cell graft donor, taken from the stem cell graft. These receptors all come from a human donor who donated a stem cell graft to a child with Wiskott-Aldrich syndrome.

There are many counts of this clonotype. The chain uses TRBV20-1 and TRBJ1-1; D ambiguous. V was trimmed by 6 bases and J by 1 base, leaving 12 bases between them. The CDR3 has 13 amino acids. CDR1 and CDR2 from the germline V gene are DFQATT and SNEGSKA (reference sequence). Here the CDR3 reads CSANTPWNTEAFF. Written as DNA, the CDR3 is TGCAGTGCCAATACTCCATGGAACACTGAAGCTTTCTTT.

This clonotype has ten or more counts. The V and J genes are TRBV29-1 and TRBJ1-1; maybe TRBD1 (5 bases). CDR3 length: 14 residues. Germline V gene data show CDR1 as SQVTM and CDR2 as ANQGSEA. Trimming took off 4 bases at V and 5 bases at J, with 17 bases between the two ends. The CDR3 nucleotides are TGCAGCGTTGGCGCCAGGACGAGGGGTACTGAAGCTTTCTTT. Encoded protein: CSVGARTRGTEAFF.

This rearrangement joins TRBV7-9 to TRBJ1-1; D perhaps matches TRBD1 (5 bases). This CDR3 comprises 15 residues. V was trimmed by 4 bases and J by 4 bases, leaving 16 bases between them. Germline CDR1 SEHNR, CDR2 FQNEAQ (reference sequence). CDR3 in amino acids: CASSSLGGRGTEAFF. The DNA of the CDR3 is TGTGCCAGCAGCTCCCTCGGTGGAAGGGGCACTGAAGCTTTCTTT.

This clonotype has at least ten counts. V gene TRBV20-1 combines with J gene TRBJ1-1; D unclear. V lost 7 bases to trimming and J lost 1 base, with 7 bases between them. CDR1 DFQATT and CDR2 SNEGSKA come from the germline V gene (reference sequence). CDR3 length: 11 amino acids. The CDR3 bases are TGCAGTGGACGGAGGAACACTGAAGCTTTCTTT. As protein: CSGRRNTEAFF.

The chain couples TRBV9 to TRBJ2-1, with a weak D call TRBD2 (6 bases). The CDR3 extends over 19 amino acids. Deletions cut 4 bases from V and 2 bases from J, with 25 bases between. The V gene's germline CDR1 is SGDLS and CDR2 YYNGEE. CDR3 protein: CASSPTTAGPSVTYNEQFF. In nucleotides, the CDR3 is TGTGCCAGCAGCCCCACTACAGCGGGTCCGAGCGTGACCTACAATGAGCAGTTCTTC.

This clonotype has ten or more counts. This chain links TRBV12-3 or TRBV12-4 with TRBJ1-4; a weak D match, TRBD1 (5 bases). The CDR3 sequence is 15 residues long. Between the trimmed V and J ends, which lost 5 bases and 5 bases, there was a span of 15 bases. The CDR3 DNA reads TGTGCCAGCAGTGGGGGTCTGCGGGGAAATGAAAAACTGTTTTTT. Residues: CASSGGLRGNEKLFF.

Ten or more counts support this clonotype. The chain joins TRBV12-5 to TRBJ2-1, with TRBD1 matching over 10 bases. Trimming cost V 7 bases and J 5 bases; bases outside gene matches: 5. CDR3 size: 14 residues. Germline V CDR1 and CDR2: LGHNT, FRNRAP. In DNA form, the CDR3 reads TGTGCTAGTGTTGGGACAGGGGTGAACAATGAGCAGTTCTTC. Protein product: CASVGTGVNNEQFF.

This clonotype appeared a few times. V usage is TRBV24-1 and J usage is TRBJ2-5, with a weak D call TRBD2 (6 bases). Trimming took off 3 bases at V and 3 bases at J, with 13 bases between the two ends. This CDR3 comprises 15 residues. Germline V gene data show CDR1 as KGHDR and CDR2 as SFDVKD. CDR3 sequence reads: CATSDPGRDEETQYF. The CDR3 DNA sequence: TGTGCCACCAGTGATCCAGGGCGGGATGAAGAGACCCAGTACTTC.

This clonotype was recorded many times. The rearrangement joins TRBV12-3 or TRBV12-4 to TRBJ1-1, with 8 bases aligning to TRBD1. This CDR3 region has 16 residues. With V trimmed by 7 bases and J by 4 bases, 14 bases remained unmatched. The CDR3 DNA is TGTGCCAGCACCCCCCGACAGGGGCGTAGGATCACTGAAGCTTTCTTT. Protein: CASTPRQGRRITEAFF.

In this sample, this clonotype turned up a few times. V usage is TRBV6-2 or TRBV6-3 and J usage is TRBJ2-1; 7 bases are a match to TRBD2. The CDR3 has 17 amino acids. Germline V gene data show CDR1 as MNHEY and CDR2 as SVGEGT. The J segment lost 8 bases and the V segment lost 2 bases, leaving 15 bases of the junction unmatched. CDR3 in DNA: TGTGCCAGCAGTTACCCTAGCGGAAACTGGGGGATCGATGAGCAGTTCTTC. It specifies CASSYPSGNWGIDEQFF.

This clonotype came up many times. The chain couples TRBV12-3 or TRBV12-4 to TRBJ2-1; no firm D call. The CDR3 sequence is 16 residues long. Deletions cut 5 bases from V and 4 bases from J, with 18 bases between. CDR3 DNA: TGTGCCAGCAGTCCCCCCTTAGCCAGGATTTACAATGAGCAGTTCTTC. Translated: CASSPPLARIYNEQFF.

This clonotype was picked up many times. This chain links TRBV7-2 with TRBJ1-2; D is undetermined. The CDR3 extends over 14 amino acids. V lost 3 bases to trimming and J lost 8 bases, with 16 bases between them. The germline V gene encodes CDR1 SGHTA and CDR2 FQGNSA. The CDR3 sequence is CASSLYAGARGYTF. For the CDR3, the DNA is TGTGCCAGCAGCTTGTATGCGGGCGCGAGAGGCTACACCTTC.

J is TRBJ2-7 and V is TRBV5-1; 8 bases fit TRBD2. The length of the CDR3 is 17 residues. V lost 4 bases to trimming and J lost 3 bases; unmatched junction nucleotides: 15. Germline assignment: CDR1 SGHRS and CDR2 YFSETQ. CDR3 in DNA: TGCGCCAGCAGCCTTGGACTAGCCGGAAGTTTGTACTACGAGCAGTACTTC. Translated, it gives CASSLGLAGSLYYEQYF.

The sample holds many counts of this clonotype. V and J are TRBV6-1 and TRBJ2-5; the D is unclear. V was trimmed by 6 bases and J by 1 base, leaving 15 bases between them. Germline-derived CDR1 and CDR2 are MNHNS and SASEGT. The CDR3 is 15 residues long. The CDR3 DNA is TGTGCCAGCAGCCCGCTGGTAGTCAGCCAAGAGACCCAGTACTTC. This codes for CASSPLVVSQETQYF.

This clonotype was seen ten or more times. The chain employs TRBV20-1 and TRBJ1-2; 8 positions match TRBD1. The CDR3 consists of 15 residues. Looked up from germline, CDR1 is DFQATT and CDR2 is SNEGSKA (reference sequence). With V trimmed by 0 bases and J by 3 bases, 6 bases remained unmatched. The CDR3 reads CSARDPRGRDYGYTF. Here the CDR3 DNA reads TGCAGTGCTAGAGATCCCAGGGGGCGCGACTATGGCTACACCTTC.

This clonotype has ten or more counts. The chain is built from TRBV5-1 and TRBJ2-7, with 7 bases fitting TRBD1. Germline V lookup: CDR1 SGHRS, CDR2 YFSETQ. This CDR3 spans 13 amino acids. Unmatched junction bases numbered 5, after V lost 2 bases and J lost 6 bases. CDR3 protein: CASSLQGSGEQYF. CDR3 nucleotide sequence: TGCGCCAGCAGCTTACAGGGGAGCGGCGAGCAGTACTTC.

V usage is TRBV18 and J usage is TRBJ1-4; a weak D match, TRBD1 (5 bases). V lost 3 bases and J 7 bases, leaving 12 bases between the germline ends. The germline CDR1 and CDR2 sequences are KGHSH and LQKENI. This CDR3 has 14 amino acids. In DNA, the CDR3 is TGTGCCAGCTCACCTTCGGCAGGGAGTGAAAAACTGTTTTTT. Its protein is CASSPSAGSEKLFF.

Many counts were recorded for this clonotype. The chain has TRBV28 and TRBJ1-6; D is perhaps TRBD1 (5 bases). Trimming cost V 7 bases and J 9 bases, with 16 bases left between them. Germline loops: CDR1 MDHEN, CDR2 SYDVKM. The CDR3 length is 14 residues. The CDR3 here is CASILSNGGSPLHF. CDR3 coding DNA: TGTGCCAGCATCCTGAGTAACGGGGGTTCACCCCTCCACTTT.

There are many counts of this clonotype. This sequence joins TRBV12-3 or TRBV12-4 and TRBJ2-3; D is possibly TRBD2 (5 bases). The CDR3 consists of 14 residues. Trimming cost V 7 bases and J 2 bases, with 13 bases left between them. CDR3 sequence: CASTLLGVTDTQYF. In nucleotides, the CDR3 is TGTGCCAGCACCTTGCTCGGGGTCACAGATACGCAGTATTTT.